This T cell receptor (beta chain) emerged from a study of technical replicates of blood from a handful of donors. V shed 2 bases and J shed 5 bases, with 31 bases lying between them. The CDR3 covers 20 residues. CDR1 is SGHRS and CDR2 is YFSETQ in the germline V gene. This clone was detected a few times. Repertoires were generated with immunoSEQ multiplex PCR, while TCRdb's copy carries only in-frame clones and drops some. The sample carries around 71,000 clones, around nine tenths recorded once. This clonotype originated in a human donor in good health. Sample: T cells isolated from PBMCs. The chain links TRBV5-1 to TRBJ1-1; perhaps TRBD1 as D (6 bases). In nucleotides, the CDR3 is TGCGCCAGCAGCTTTAGAATCCAACGCGTGCACAGGGTTCCAGTTACTGAAGCTTTCTTT. Translated, it gives CASSFRIQRVHRVPVTEAFF.